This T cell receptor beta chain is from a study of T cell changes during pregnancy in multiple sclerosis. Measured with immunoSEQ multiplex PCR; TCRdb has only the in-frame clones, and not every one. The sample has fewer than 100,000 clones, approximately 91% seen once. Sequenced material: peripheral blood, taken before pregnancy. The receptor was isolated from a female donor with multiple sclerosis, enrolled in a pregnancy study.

CDR3 in DNA: TGTGCCAGCAGTCCACCGGGACAGAGAAATTCACCCCTCCACTTT. Amino acid sequence: CASSPPGQRNSPLHF. The chain carries TRBV6-6 and TRBJ1-6, with 7 bases matching TRBD1. Germline CDR1 and CDR2: MNHNY and SVGAGI (reference sequence). The length of the CDR3 is 15 residues. With V trimmed by 5 bases and J by 7 bases, 8 bases remained unmatched.